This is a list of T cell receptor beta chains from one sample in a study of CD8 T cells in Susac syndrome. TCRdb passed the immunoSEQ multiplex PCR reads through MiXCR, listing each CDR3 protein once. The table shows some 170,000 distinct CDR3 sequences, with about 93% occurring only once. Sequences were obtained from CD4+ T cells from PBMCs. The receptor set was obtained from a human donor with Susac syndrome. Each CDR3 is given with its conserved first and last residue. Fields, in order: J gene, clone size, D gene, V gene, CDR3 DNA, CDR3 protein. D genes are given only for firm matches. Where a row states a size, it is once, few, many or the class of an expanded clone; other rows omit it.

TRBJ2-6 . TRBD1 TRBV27 TGTGCCAGCAGTGGGACAGCCAGGGCGTGGGGGGCCAACGTCCTGACTTTC CASSGTARAWGANVLTF
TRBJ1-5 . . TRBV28 TGTGCCAGCAGTCCCATCATTGGGAATCAGCCCCAGCATTTT CASSPIIGNQPQHF
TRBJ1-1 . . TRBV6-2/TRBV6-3 TGTGCCAGCAGACCGATGTCGGGTACTGAAGCTTTCTTT CASRPMSGTEAFF
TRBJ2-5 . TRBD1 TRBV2 TGTGCCAGCAGTCCCCTGCAGGGGGCTTTGGAGACCCAGTACTTC CASSPLQGALETQYF
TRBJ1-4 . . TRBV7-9 TGTGCCAGCAGCCTACAAGAAGGTGTCGAAAAACTGTTTTTT CASSLQEGVEKLFF
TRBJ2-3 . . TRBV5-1 TGCGCCAGCAGCGCGGTGGAGTCTCTTACCACAGATACGCAGTATTTT CASSAVESLTTDTQYF
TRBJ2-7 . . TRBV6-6 TGTGCCAGCAGTTACTCGCAGTCCGAGCAGTACTTC CASSYSQSEQYF
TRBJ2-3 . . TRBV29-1 TGCAGCGTTGATGGGGACGCCATCACGGTTTCGCAGTATTTT CSVDGDAITVSQYF
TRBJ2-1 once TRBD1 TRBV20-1 TGCAGTGCTCTCGGACAGGGGGATTTCGGTGAGCAGTTCTTC CSALGQGDFGEQFF
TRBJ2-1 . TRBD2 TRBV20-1 TGCAGTGCCCCGGCGGGACTAGCGGGAAATGAGCAGTTCTTC CSAPAGLAGNEQFF
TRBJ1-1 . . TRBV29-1 TGCAGCGTTACGAGGAGGGCGAACACTGAAGCTTTCTTT CSVTRRANTEAFF
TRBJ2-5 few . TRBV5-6 TGTGCCAGCAGCTTGGTCGCAGGGGCGCAGGAGACCCAGTACTTC CASSLVAGAQETQYF
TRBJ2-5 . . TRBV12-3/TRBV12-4 TGTGCCAGCAGTCCCGGTGGGAAGACCCAGTACTTC CASSPGGKTQYF
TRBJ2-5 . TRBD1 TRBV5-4 TGTGCCAGCGGGACAGTCCAAGAGACCCAGTACTTC CASGTVQETQYF
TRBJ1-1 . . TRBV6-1 TGTGCCAGCCGCCAGGAGGGGAACACTGAAGCTTTCTTT CASRQEGNTEAFF
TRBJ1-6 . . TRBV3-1 TGTGCCAGCAGCCAAGACCTAGCGCGCACACCCCTCCACTTT CASSQDLARTPLHF
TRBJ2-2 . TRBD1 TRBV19 TGTGCCAGTAGTGTCGGACAGGTTTCGAGCGGGGAGCTGTTTTTT CASSVGQVSSGELFF
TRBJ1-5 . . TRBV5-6 TGTGCCAGCAGCTTGGCGGGCCCACTTCAGCCCCAGCATTTT CASSLAGPLQPQHF